The text below deals with one T cell receptor beta chain. The sample comes from a study of T-cell reconstitution after alpha-beta-depleted transplantation in children. This CDR3 region has 12 residues. The germline V gene has CDR1 MNHNS and CDR2 SASEGT. V lost 5 bases and J 6 bases, leaving 10 bases between the germline ends. TCRbeta library preparation incorporated unique molecular identifiers. TCRdb re-analysed the PCR reads in MiXCR, keeping a single row per CDR3 protein. The sample includes some 550,000 distinct CDR3 sequences, around 19% seen only once; the top ten take 2.5% to 3.5%. The receptor was derived from a human donor who donated a stem cell graft to a child with acute lymphoblastic leukemia. The J gene is TRBJ1-1, the V gene TRBV6-1, with a tentative D call TRBD1 (6 bases). The source material was PBMCs from the stem cell graft donor, sampled from the stem cell graft. CDR3 residues: CASSRDNAEAFF. CDR3 DNA sequence: TGTGCCAGCAGTCGGGACAACGCTGAAGCTTTCTTT.